The 14 T cell receptor beta chains below all came from one sample that was sequenced in a study of response to subunit inactivated influenza vaccine. TCRdb redid the calling of the RT-PCR reads with MiXCR, one entry per CDR3 protein. The sample includes 800,000 or so distinct CDR3 sequences, about 20% of them seen just once. The source was PBMCs from blood, collected 4 to 6 days after vaccination. All receptors derive from a man in his forties or fifties who received an inactivated influenza vaccine.

The chain is built from TRBV20-1 and TRBJ2-1; 10 positions match TRBD2. Looked up from germline, CDR1 is DFQATT and CDR2 is SNEGSKA (reference sequence). Trimming at V came to 6 bases and at J to 4 bases, leaving 15 bases not matched to a gene. This CDR3 comprises 17 residues. The CDR3 bases are TGCAGTGCCATTAGCGGGGGGAATACCTCCCCTTACAATGAGCAGTTCTTC. The encoded protein is CSAISGGNTSPYNEQFF.

The J gene is TRBJ2-7, the V gene TRBV18; 9 bases are shared with TRBD1. V trimming: 0 bases; J trimming: 5 bases; junction bases outside the gene matches: 2. CDR1 KGHSH and CDR2 LQKENI come from the germline V gene. This CDR3 is built from 14 residues. The CDR3 nucleotides read TGTGCCAGCTCACCACCGGACAGGGGTGACGAGCAGTACTTC. Protein sequence: CASSPPDRGDEQYF.

This sequence joins TRBV28 and TRBJ1-1; 7 nucleotides align to TRBD1. The CDR3 totals 13 residues. In germline, CDR1 is MDHEN, CDR2 SYDVKM. With 6 bases clipped from V and 8 bases from J, the junction kept 9 bases outside the gene matches. The CDR3 DNA reads TGTGCCAGCAGCTTCGCCGACAGGGCCGAAGCTTTCTTT. Encoded protein: CASSFADRAEAFF.

This clonotype was picked up a small number of times. This chain uses TRBV15 with TRBJ2-1; 7 nucleotides align to TRBD2. The germline V gene encodes CDR1 LNHNV and CDR2 YYDKDF (reference sequence). This CDR3 has 15 residues. V lost 1 base, J lost 8 bases, and 8 bases stayed unmatched. The CDR3 reads CATSRALAPVHEQFF. The CDR3 DNA sequence: TGTGCCACCAGCAGAGCACTAGCGCCGGTTCATGAGCAGTTCTTC.

This clonotype appeared a few times. The CDR3 DNA reads as TGTGCCAGCAGTTTCGGGACCAACAATGAGCAGTTCTTC. It is translated as CASSFGTNNEQFF. The chain recombines TRBV12-3 or TRBV12-4 with TRBJ2-1; D is possibly TRBD1 or TRBD2 (5 bases each). The CDR3 has 13 residues. Trimming took 3 bases from V and 5 from J, leaving 8 bases between them.

This clonotype was found many times. The V call is TRBV20-1, the J call TRBJ1-5; TRBD1 is a possible D gene (6 bases). The CDR3 is made up of 18 amino acids. V was shortened by 4 bases and J by 0 bases, with 22 bases between the two germline ends. CDR1 DFQATT and CDR2 SNEGSKA come from the germline V gene (reference sequence). The CDR3, as DNA: TGCAGTGCTATTCCCGGGACACCACTCCGTTATAGCAATCAGCCCCAGCATTTT. Amino acid sequence: CSAIPGTPLRYSNQPQHF.

This sequence joins TRBV4-2 and TRBJ2-3; D gene unclear. CDR3 length: 15 amino acids. Trimming cost V 5 bases and J 2 bases, with 14 bases left between them. The germline CDR1 and CDR2 sequences are LGHNA and YNFKEQ. This chain's CDR3 is CASSKSTRITDTQYF. The CDR3 DNA sequence: TGTGCCAGCAGCAAGAGTACCAGAATCACAGATACGCAGTATTTT.

The J gene is TRBJ2-5, the V gene TRBV20-1; TRBD2 agrees at 7 bases. Trimming at V came to 5 bases and at J to 5 bases, leaving 8 bases not matched to a gene. The CDR3 is 13 residues long. The germline CDR1 and CDR2 sequences are DFQATT and SNEGSKA (reference sequence). The CDR3, as DNA: TGCAGTGCTCTTCCTAGCGGTCGGGAGACCCAGTACTTC. Translation gives CSALPSGRETQYF.

In its sample, this clonotype was seen a few times. The V call is TRBV7-2, the J call TRBJ2-3; D is perhaps TRBD2 (6 bases). Trimming removed 3 bases from V and 11 bases from J, with 9 bases in between. The CDR3 is 11 amino acids. The V gene's germline CDR1 is SGHTA and CDR2 FQGNSA. CDR3 loop: CASSLEGRQYF. In DNA form, the CDR3 reads TGTGCCAGCAGCTTGGAGGGTAGGCAGTATTTT.

This clonotype occurred a few times. The chain recombines TRBV9 with TRBJ2-2, with no clear D. V was clipped by 0 bases and J by 6 bases, with 9 bases between them. Germline CDR1 reads SGDLS; CDR2 reads YYNGEE. The CDR3 covers 14 residues. The CDR3 DNA sequence: TGTGCCAGCAGCGTAGAAGGGTCGGCCGGGGAGCTGTTTTTT. Its protein is CASSVEGSAGELFF.

The chain joins TRBV6-2 or TRBV6-3 to TRBJ2-1, with D possibly matching TRBD2 (5 bases). The V end was cut by 5 bases, the J end by 0 bases, with 17 bases between. This CDR3 is 17 amino acids long. From germline, CDR1 is MNHEY and CDR2 SVGEGT. CDR3 sequence reads: CASSLGWGESSYNEQFF. The CDR3 nucleotides read TGTGCCAGCAGTCTAGGATGGGGAGAGAGCTCCTACAATGAGCAGTTCTTC.

The chain links TRBV5-1 to TRBJ2-5; 8 positions match TRBD1. V lost 4 bases to trimming and J lost 3 bases; unmatched junction nucleotides: 5. Germline V gene sequence: CDR1 SGHRS, CDR2 YFSETQ. CDR3 length: 14 amino acids. The CDR3: CASSGRGPEETQYF. DNA for the CDR3: TGCGCCAGCAGCGGCAGGGGGCCCGAAGAGACCCAGTACTTC.

V usage is TRBV20-1 and J usage is TRBJ2-7; 10 positions agree with TRBD2. The trim removed 0 bases at V and 7 bases at J, leaving 12 bases unmatched. The CDR3 spans 16 residues. Germline V gene data show CDR1 as DFQATT and CDR2 as SNEGSKA (reference sequence). CDR3 nucleotides: TGCAGTGCTAGAGATCGAGGGCTAGCGGGGGTTTTAGAGCAGTACTTC. This translates into CSARDRGLAGVLEQYF.

This clonotype was detected a few times. The chain carries TRBV30 and TRBJ2-3; the match to TRBD2 covers 15 bases. The trim removed 5 bases at V and 0 bases at J, leaving 6 bases unmatched. The germline V gene encodes CDR1 GTSNPN and CDR2 SVGIG (reference sequence). This CDR3 has 17 residues. The CDR3 reads CAWGGLAGGTSTDTQYF. The CDR3 region has the DNA TGTGCCTGGGGAGGACTAGCGGGAGGGACTAGCACAGATACGCAGTATTTT.